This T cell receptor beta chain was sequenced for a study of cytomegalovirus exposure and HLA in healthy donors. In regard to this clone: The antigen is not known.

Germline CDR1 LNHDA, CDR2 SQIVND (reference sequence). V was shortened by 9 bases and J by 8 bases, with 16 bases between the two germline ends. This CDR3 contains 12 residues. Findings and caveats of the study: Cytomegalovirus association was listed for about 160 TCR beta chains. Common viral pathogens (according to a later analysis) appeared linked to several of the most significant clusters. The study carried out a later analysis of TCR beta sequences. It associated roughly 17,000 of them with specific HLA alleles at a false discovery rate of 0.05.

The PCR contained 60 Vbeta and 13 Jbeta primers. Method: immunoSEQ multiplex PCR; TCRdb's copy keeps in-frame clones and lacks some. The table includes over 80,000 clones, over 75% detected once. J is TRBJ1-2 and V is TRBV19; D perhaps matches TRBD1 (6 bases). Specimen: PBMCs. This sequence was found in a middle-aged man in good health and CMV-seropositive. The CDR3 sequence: CASQTGYNGYTF. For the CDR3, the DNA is TGTGCCAGCCAGACAGGTTACAACGGCTACACCTTC.